This TCR beta chain was captured in a study of cytomegalovirus exposure and HLA in healthy donors. Findings and caveats of the study: Most subjects had HLA-A and HLA-B alleles reportedly predicted accurately by TCR beta sequences.

Researchers ran the PCR with 60 Vbeta and 13 Jbeta primers. The repertoire was sequenced with immunoSEQ multiplex PCR; TCRdb's copy has only in-frame clones and lacks some. Here the sample spans some 96,000 clones, 65% to 85% being singletons. Note on this clone: Antigen specificity is unknown.

Germline V gene lookup returns CDR1 SGHTA and CDR2 FQGNSA. V lost 6 bases and J 1 base, leaving 12 bases between the germline ends. The CDR3 totals 14 residues. The sequence was obtained from a woman aged 60-75 years in good health and CMV-seropositive. The sequencing input was PBMCs. J is TRBJ2-5 and V is TRBV7-2; D is unclear. CDR3 sequence: CASSFQGGQETQYF. CDR3 nucleotides: TGTGCCAGCAGTTTTCAAGGCGGCCAAGAGACCCAGTACTTC.